This T cell receptor beta chain was observed in a study of tumor-infiltrating lymphocytes in primary liver carcinoma. Comments on this clonotype: Sequence at one end of the junction differs from germline and may be a read error.

Germline CDR1 reads SGHAT; CDR2 reads FQNNGV. This CDR3 is built from 16 residues. A constant-region primer primed TCR beta cDNA synthesis from roughly 510 ng of total RNA. A slightly modified ARM-PCR protocol with three nested multiplex PCR rounds produced these TCR beta libraries. Two initial PCR rounds of around 10 cycles each paired TRBV1-TRBV30 forward primers with a C-beta reverse primer. TCRdb called the multiplex PCR reads again in MiXCR, with one record for every CDR3 protein. The table lists around 26,000 distinct CDR3 sequences, about 73% of them singletons. Unsorted bulk tissue, about 20-32 mg of it, served as the source for co-extraction of RNA and DNA.

The sequencing input was liver tumor tissue from sampling region 3. The sample's subset: tumor region T3, left-lateral pole. This sequence originates from a man between 35 and 55 years old with primary liver carcinoma and hepatitis B virus infection. This rearrangement joins TRBV11-2 to TRBJ2-7; 9 bases fit TRBD1. For the CDR3, the DNA is TGTGCCAGCAGCTTCACACAGGGGGCCATACGTAACGAGCAATACTTC. Residues: CASSFTQGAIRNEQYF.